This T cell receptor (beta chain) was observed in a study of T-cell reconstitution after alpha-beta-depleted transplantation in children. Unique molecular identifiers were used to barcode this TCRbeta library. TCRdb recomputed calls from the PCR reads with MiXCR, one row per CDR3 protein. This table has fewer than 550,000 distinct CDR3 sequences, 15% to 20% appearing once. Points on this clonotype: What it binds is not known.

Broader study findings: Several hundred expanded graft clones reportedly were the source of alpha-beta T cells about two months after transplant. In some patients, recipient T cells and intrathymic progenitors surviving conditioning explained high day-60 diversity. T-cell numbers and diversity one year post-transplant derived largely from freshly generated T cells.

Trimming took 6 bases from V and 0 from J, leaving 18 bases between them. Germline CDR1 is KGHDR and CDR2 is SFDVKD. This CDR3 is 17 amino acids long. The TCR comes from a boy in the first two years of life who had a stem cell transplant for Wiskott-Aldrich syndrome, so the T cells may come from the graft donor. This specimen was PBMCs, mostly from graft donor cells, taken 360 days after TCRalphabeta/CD19-depleted stem cell transplant. The chain couples TRBV24-1 to TRBJ2-3, with D perhaps matching TRBD1 (5 bases). Here the CDR3 DNA reads TGTGCCACCAGTTCAGCAGGAAAGGGGATTAGCACAGATACGCAGTATTTT. Translated, it gives CATSSAGKGISTDTQYF.